This TCR beta chain was identified during a study of blood T cell repertoires in COVID-19. Study at large: From T cells, B-cell-depleted T cells, or PBMCs came the material, which was cDNA or gDNA.

After removal of 8 bases from V and 1 base from J, the junction contained 4 bases not matched to a gene. The CDR3 has 16 amino acids. From germline, CDR1 is MNHEY and CDR2 SMNVEV (reference sequence). Original processing notes: Reference gene primers were amplified, and this amplification served to estimate nucleated cell counts. Produced via immunoSEQ multiplex PCR; TCRdb's table is partial and in-frame only. V and J calls plus clone size are reproduced from that table; the DNA served to infer D and trimming. The profile shows approximately 430,000 clones, roughly 89% of them singletons. The sample consisted of peripheral blood. The receptor was isolated from a woman in her thirties with active or convalescent COVID-19. The chain couples TRBV27 to TRBJ2-6; TRBD1 matches at 11 bases. The CDR3 here is CASRTGGASGANVLTF. As DNA, the CDR3 is TGTGCCAGCCGGACAGGGGGCGCTTCTGGGGCCAACGTCCTGACTTTC. Full variable domain (outside the CDR3, taken from reference TRBV27 and TRBJ2-6): EAQVTQNPRYLITVTGKKLTVTCSQNMNHEYMSWYRQDPGLGLRQIYYSMNVEVTDKGDVPEGYKVSRKEKRNFPLILESPSPNQTSLYFCASRTGGASGANVLTFGAGSRLTVL.